This T cell receptor (beta chain) was documented in a study of glioma-infiltrating T cells. Study overall: Glioma patients had dexamethasone for six or fewer days before surgery.

Using RNA template, CDR3s of TCR alpha and beta were amplified with iRepertoire arm-PCR. For one-step reverse transcription and amplification, about 85-400 ng of tissue mRNA or PBMC total RNA was used. MiXCR was run by TCRdb on the multiplex PCR reads, yielding one entry per CDR3 protein. Of around 350,000 distinct CDR3 sequences listed, less than 50% are singletons. CDR3 length equals 14 residues. Looked up from germline, CDR1 is MDHEN and CDR2 is SYDVKM. V lost 5 bases, J lost 6 bases, and 8 bases stayed unmatched. With respect to this clonotype: What it binds is not known. Given a much more abundant clone one base away, this may be a read error.

Study findings and constraints: Above-expected tissue-blood divergence occurred in all gliomas, most in low-grade ones. Patients with low tissue-blood divergence carried a signature set of shared blood CDR3 motifs.

The chain recombines TRBV28 with TRBJ1-1, with TRBD1 matching over 8 bases. The TCR sequence derives from a human donor with low-grade glioma or glioblastoma, undergoing nonglioma brain surgery, or in good health (not recorded which). What was sequenced was glioma tissue, nonneoplastic brain tissue, or PBMCs (not recorded which). In DNA, the CDR3 is TGTGCCAGCAGTGGGACAGGATTTTCCGCTGAAGCTTTCTTT. It codes for CASSGTGFSAEAFF.